This T cell receptor (beta chain) was retrieved from a study of Graves' ophthalmopathy and Graves' hyperthyroidism. Amplified TCR beta CDR3 regions were obtained using RNA transcripts as template. An initial RT-PCR round employing HTBI primers preceded a second-round multiplex PCR. TCRdb itself ran the multiplex PCR reads through MiXCR, one entry per CDR3 protein. The sample yields approximately 500,000 distinct CDR3 sequences, around 14% seen once. This clonotype came up many times. This TCR came from a woman younger than 45 with Graves' ophthalmopathy. The sample was blood.

The DNA of the CDR3 is TGTGCCAGCAGCGTAGGGGTTAGCGGAGTCTACGAGCAGTACTTC. It is translated as CASSVGVSGVYEQYF. The rearrangement links TRBV9 to TRBJ2-7; D might be TRBD2 (6 bases). CDR3 size: 15 residues. CDR1 is SGDLS, CDR2 YYNGEE, per germline. V was trimmed by 0 bases and J by 3 bases, leaving 13 bases between them.